These 11 T cell receptor beta chains share one sample of origin, sequenced in a study of blood T cell repertoires in COVID-19. The assay was immunoSEQ multiplex PCR, and TCRdb's table has in-frame clones only and misses some. The profile shows fewer than 250,000 clones, around four fifths of them singletons. Sequenced sample: peripheral blood. The origin of the receptors is a woman older than 75 with COVID-19, enrolled during active disease.

This chain joins TRBV6-5 and TRBJ1-1, with 10 bases matching TRBD1. The V gene end was trimmed by 6 bases and the J gene end by 7 bases; junction bases not matched to a gene: 5. Germline CDR1 is MNHEY and CDR2 is SVGAGI. The CDR3 extends over 13 amino acids. CDR3 in amino acids: CASSSGQGFEAFF. In nucleotides, the CDR3 is TGTGCCAGCAGCTCGGGACAGGGGTTTGAAGCTTTCTTT.

CDR3 nucleotide sequence: TGTGCCAGTAGGGAGGACAGGGGGCCGGGTTCACCCCTCCACTTT. It codes for CASREDRGPGSPLHF. V is TRBV19 and J is TRBJ1-6, with 11 bases aligning to TRBD1. The V gene end was trimmed by 6 bases and the J gene end by 9 bases; junction bases not matched to a gene: 7. Germline V lookup: CDR1 LNHDA, CDR2 SQIVND (reference sequence). There are 15 residues in the CDR3.

The gene calls are TRBV19 and TRBJ1-2; TRBD1 might be the D (5 bases). The CDR3 contains 12 residues. Germline CDR1 and CDR2: LNHDA and SQIVND (reference sequence). V was trimmed by 2 bases and J by 6 bases, leaving 7 bases between them. CDR3 sequence: CASSIRGNGYTF. The CDR3 DNA reads TGTGCCAGTAGTATAAGGGGCAATGGCTACACCTTC.

The chain has TRBV7-9 and TRBJ1-2; 8 bases fit TRBD1. The germline CDR1 and CDR2 sequences are SEHNR and FQNEAQ (reference sequence). The length of the CDR3 is 16 residues. With 4 bases clipped from V and 2 bases from J, the junction kept 9 bases outside the gene matches. CDR3 loop: CASSSPGGQGNYGYTF. In DNA, the CDR3 is TGTGCCAGCAGCTCCCCCGGTGGACAGGGAAACTATGGCTACACCTTC. Full variable domain (remainder filled in from reference TRBV7-9 and TRBJ1-2): DTGVSQNPRHKITKRGQNVTFRCDPISEHNRLYWYRQTLGQGPEFLTYFQNEAQLEKSRLLSDRFSAERPKGSFSTLEIQRTEQGDSAMYLCASSSPGGQGNYGYTFGSGTRLTVV.

This clone has a handful of counts. This chain joins TRBV18 and TRBJ1-5; D not certain. The CDR3 totals 14 residues. CDR1 and CDR2 (germline): KGHSH, LQKENI. V was shortened by 3 bases and J by 8 bases, with 14 bases between the two germline ends. CDR3 sequence (DNA): TGTGCCAGCTCACCTCAGGCGCTGGGAGAGCCCCAGCATTTT. It codes for CASSPQALGEPQHF.

The J gene is TRBJ1-1, the V gene TRBV7-2; 8 bases align to TRBD1. This CDR3 spans 14 amino acids. V gave up 3 bases and J gave up 11 bases; unmatched junction bases: 11. CDR1 and CDR2 (germline): SGHTA, FQGNSA. As DNA, the CDR3 is TGTGCCAGCAGCTTCACAGGGGGGGGAGTCGGGGCTTTCTTT. Amino acid sequence: CASSFTGGGVGAFF.

The gene calls are TRBV6-5 and TRBJ1-1, with D uncertain. The CDR3 is 13 residues long. V was pared by 6 bases and J by 4 bases, with 12 bases between. Germline CDR1 reads MNHEY; CDR2 reads SVGAGI. The CDR3 is CASRPYSGTEAFF. The DNA for the CDR3 is TGTGCCAGCAGACCCTATTCGGGCACTGAAGCTTTCTTT.

The rearrangement links TRBV6-4 to TRBJ2-2, with D perhaps TRBD2 (6 bases). In germline, CDR1 is MRHNA, CDR2 SNTAGT. V lost 10 bases and J 0 bases, leaving 9 bases between the germline ends. The CDR3 sequence is 13 residues long. The CDR3 nucleotides are TGTGCCACCGGGGGAACGAACACCGGGGAGCTGTTTTTT. This codes for CATGGTNTGELFF.

The chain uses TRBV2 and TRBJ2-1; maybe TRBD1 (6 bases). The V gene lost 3 bases and the J gene lost 8 bases, with 14 bases spanning the gap. The CDR3 has 14 amino acids. Germline assignment: CDR1 SNHLY and CDR2 FYNNEI. The CDR3 sequence is CASSEGAVFYEQFF. The CDR3 region has the DNA TGTGCCAGCAGTGAGGGGGCAGTTTTCTATGAGCAGTTCTTC. The variable domain in full, completed from reference TRBV2 and TRBJ2-1, reads EPEVTQTPSHQVTQMGQEVILRCVPISNHLYFYWYRQILGQKVEFLVSFYNNEISEKSEIFDDQFSVERPDGSNFTLKIRSTKLEDSAMYFCASSEGAVFYEQFFGPGTRLTVL.

The chain employs TRBV7-2 and TRBJ2-3, with D possibly matching TRBD1 (6 bases). The CDR3 is 19 amino acids. Germline V gives CDR1 SGHTA, CDR2 FQGNSA. V gave up 5 bases and J gave up 0 bases, with 24 bases separating them. CDR3 sequence (DNA): TGTGCCAGCAGCGCTAATGGGGGCGCGACCTTTACTAGCACAGATACGCAGTATTTT. It is translated as CASSANGGATFTSTDTQYF.

The chain carries TRBV3-1 (or the pseudogene TRBV3-2) and TRBJ1-5; 9 nucleotides line up with TRBD1. Germline trimming cut 4 bases from V and 1 base from J; bases unmatched to any gene: 5. Germline V CDR1 and CDR2: LGHDT, YNNKEL (reference sequence). The CDR3 runs 16 residues. DNA of the CDR3: TGTGCCAGCAGCCTAGGCACAGGGGGCAGCAATCAGCCCCAGCATTTT. Its protein product is CASSLGTGGSNQPQHF.